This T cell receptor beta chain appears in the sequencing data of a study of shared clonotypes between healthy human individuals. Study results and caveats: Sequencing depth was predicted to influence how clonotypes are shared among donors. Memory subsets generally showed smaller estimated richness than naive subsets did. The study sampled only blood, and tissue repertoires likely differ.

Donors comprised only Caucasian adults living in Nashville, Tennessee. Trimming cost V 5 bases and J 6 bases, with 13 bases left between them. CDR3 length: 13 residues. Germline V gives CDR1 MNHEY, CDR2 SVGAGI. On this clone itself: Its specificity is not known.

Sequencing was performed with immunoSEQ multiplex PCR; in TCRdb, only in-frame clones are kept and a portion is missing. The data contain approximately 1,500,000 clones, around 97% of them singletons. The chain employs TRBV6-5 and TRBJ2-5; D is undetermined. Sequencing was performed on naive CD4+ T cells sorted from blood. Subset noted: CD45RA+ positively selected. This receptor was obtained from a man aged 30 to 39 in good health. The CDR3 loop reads CASSALVGQTQYF. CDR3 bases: TGTGCCAGCAGTGCCCTCGTGGGCCAGACCCAGTACTTC.